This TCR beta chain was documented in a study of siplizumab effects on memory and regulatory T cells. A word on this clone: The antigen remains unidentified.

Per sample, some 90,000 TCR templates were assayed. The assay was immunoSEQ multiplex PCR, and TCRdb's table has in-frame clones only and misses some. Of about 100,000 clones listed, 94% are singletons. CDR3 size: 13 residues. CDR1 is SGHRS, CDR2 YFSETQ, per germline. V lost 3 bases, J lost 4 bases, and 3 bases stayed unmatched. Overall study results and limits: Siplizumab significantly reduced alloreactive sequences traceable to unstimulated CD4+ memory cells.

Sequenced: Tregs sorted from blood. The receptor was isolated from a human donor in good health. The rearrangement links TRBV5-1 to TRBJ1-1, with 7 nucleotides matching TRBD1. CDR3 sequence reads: CASSSRQGTEAFF. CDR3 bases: TGCGCCAGCAGCTCCCGACAGGGCACTGAAGCTTTCTTT. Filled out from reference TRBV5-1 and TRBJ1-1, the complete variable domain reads KAGVTQTPRYLIKTRGQQVTLSCSPISGHRSVSWYQQTPGQGLQFLFEYFSETQRNKGNFPGRFSGRQFSNSRSEMNVSTLELGDSALYLCASSSRQGTEAFFGQGTRLTVV.